Described below is a single T cell receptor (beta chain) sequence and its context. The antigen is unknown. V was shortened by 0 bases and J by 3 bases, with 17 bases between the two germline ends. CDR3 length: 17 amino acids. Each CDR3 protein gets one entry after TCRdb re-called the reads with MiXCR. In the table there are 600,000 to 700,000 distinct CDR3 sequences, 33% of which are singletons. This sample was included in a study of T cell repertoires in cytomegalovirus infection. Overall study: Public TCR beta signatures marked donors with CMV infection and the matching HLA. Study-level results: Cumulative public TCR beta family frequency identified carriers of CMV plus the relevant HLA.

The clonotype originates from a human donor in good health (CMV status not recorded). Some clones in this sample may be carry-over from other donors' samples. The material was cultured PBMCs, obtained from culture after CMV antigen stimulation. V usage is TRBV12-3 or TRBV12-4 and J usage is TRBJ1-1; D is unclear. The CDR3 DNA reads TGTGCCAGCAGTTTAGCGGTGGGCAGCGTGGTAGACACTGAAGCTTTCTTT. This encodes CASSLAVGSVVDTEAFF.